This T cell receptor beta chain was found in a study of PD-1 blockade in classical Hodgkin lymphoma. Brentuximab vedotin exposure varied among the patients, all of whom had relapsed after autologous stem cell transplantation. From germline, CDR1 is MNHEY and CDR2 SMNVEV (reference sequence). V was trimmed by 3 bases and J by 1 base, leaving 7 bases between them. CDR3 size: 14 residues. Generated by immunoSEQ multiplex PCR, the TCRdb table keeps only in-frame clones and is missing some. The sample yields 40,000 to 45,000 clones, around four fifths seen once. This sequence was found in a human donor with classical Hodgkin lymphoma. The sequences come from peripheral blood mononuclear cells (PBMCs), collected at baseline. The gene calls are TRBV27 and TRBJ1-5; weak D call: TRBD1 (5 bases). CDR3 sequence (DNA): TGTGCCAGCAGTTTCGGGGGGAGCAATCAGCCCCAGCATTTT. As protein: CASSFGGSNQPQHF.